The 10 T cell receptor beta chains listed next were all sequenced from one sample in a study of T cell changes during pregnancy in multiple sclerosis. TCRdb's copy holds only in-frame clones and misses some; the assay was immunoSEQ multiplex PCR. The table lists more than 55,000 clones, 85% to 95% of them singletons. The sample was peripheral blood, taken in the first trimester of pregnancy. Every receptor here comes from a female donor with multiple sclerosis, enrolled in a pregnancy study.

V and J are TRBV2 and TRBJ2-1, with 11 bases fitting TRBD2. Unmatched junction bases numbered 2, after V lost 8 bases and J lost 5 bases. The V gene's germline CDR1 is SNHLY and CDR2 FYNNEI. The CDR3 extends over 13 amino acids. The CDR3 DNA sequence: TGTGCCAGCCAACTAGCGGGGGACAATGAGCAGTTCTTC. It codes for CASQLAGDNEQFF.

The chain employs TRBV5-1 and TRBJ1-1; TRBD1 is a possible D gene (6 bases). Trimming stripped 0 bases from V and 8 bases from J, with 17 bases between. Germline CDR1 reads SGHRS; CDR2 reads YFSETQ. This CDR3 contains 15 residues. The CDR3 nucleotides read TGCGCCAGCAGCTTGGTGACAGGTCCAGCCGCAGAAGCTTTCTTT. This sequence encodes CASSLVTGPAAEAFF.

The V call is TRBV4-1, the J call TRBJ1-5, with 10 bases identical to TRBD1. CDR3 length: 16 residues. V shed 0 bases, J shed 11 bases, and the junction held 10 bases outside the gene matches. The germline V gene has CDR1 MGHRA and CDR2 YSYEKL. CDR3 nucleotide sequence: TGCGCCAGCAGCCAAGAGATTGGGACAGGGGTTCTGACCCAGCATTTT. Translation: CASSQEIGTGVLTQHF.

The chain has TRBV7-2 and TRBJ2-5, with D tentatively TRBD1 (6 bases). Germline-derived CDR1 and CDR2 are SGHTA and FQGNSA. The length of the CDR3 is 14 residues. V was trimmed by 0 bases and J by 7 bases, leaving 12 bases between them. The CDR3, as DNA: TGTGCCAGCAGCTTAGCAGGGGGTCTGGGGACCCAGTACTTC. It translates to CASSLAGGLGTQYF.

This rearrangement joins TRBV19 to TRBJ1-4; TRBD1 agrees at 7 bases. The germline CDR1 and CDR2 sequences are LNHDA and SQIVND (reference sequence). After removal of 5 bases from V and 8 bases from J, the junction contained 5 bases not matched to a gene. The CDR3 is 13 residues long. CDR3 in amino acids: CASSRGQTEKLFF. The CDR3 nucleotides read TGTGCCAGTAGTCGGGGACAGACAGAAAAACTGTTTTTT.

The rearrangement joins TRBV6-1 to TRBJ1-4; tentative D call: TRBD1 (6 bases). V was cut by 1 base and J by 5 bases, with 11 bases left in between. Germline assignment: CDR1 MNHNS and CDR2 SASEGT. This CDR3 contains 15 residues. CDR3 protein: CASSEVQGGNEKLFF. CDR3 nucleotides: TGTGCCAGCAGTGAAGTACAGGGAGGGAATGAAAAACTGTTTTTT.

V usage is TRBV6-1 and J usage is TRBJ2-3; D is ambiguous. The V end was cut by 3 bases, the J end by 6 bases, with 10 bases between. The CDR3 totals 13 residues. Germline V gene sequence: CDR1 MNHNS, CDR2 SASEGT. CDR3 nucleotide sequence: TGTGCCAGCAGTGATTACAGCCGGGATACGCAGTATTTT. Translating it yields CASSDYSRDTQYF.

J is TRBJ2-1 and V is TRBV4-1; possibly TRBD1 for D (6 bases). V lost 6 bases and J lost 6, with 12 bases in between. There are 13 residues in the CDR3. Germline-derived CDR1 and CDR2 are MGHRA and YSYEKL. CDR3 sequence reads: CASRNGRGNEQFF. CDR3 coding DNA: TGCGCCAGCAGAAATGGCAGGGGCAATGAGCAGTTCTTC.

The chain uses TRBV4-1 and TRBJ1-1; D ambiguous. The CDR3 is 15 amino acids. Germline CDR1 is MGHRA and CDR2 is YSYEKL. V shed 5 bases and J shed 2 bases, with 15 bases lying between them. CDR3: CASSSWAGLNTEAFF. DNA for the CDR3: TGCGCCAGCAGCTCCTGGGCGGGCCTAAACACTGAAGCTTTCTTT.

The chain has TRBV4-1 and TRBJ2-7; 11 positions agree with TRBD1. CDR1 is MGHRA, CDR2 YSYEKL, per germline. After removal of 1 base from V and 7 bases from J, the junction contained 6 bases not matched to a gene. CDR3 length equals 15 residues. CDR3 sequence: CASSQGTGGAEEQYF. In DNA form, the CDR3 reads TGCGCCAGCAGCCAAGGGACAGGGGGCGCGGAAGAGCAGTACTTC.